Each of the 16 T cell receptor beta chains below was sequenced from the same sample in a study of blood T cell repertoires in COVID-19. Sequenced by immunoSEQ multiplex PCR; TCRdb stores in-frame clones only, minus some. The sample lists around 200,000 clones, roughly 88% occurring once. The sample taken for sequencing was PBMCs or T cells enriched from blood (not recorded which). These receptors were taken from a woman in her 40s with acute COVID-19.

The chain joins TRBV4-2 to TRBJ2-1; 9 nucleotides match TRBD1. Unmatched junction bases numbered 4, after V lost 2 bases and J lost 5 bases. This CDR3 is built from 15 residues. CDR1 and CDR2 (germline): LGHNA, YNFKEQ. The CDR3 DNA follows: TGTGCCAGCAGCCAACCACGGACAGGGGACAATGAGCAGTTCTTC. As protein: CASSQPRTGDNEQFF.

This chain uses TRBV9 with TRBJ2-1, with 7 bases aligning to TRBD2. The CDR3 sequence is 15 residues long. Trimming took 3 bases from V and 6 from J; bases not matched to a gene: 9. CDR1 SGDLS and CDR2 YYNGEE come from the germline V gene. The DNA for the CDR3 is TGTGCCAGCAGCGCCGGAGGCGGGGGATCCAATGAGCAGTTCTTC. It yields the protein CASSAGGGGSNEQFF.

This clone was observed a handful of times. The CDR3 sequence is CSVEQKTNYGYTF. CDR3 DNA: TGCAGCGTTGAACAGAAGACAAACTATGGCTACACCTTC. The chain combines TRBV29-1 with TRBJ1-2; no clear D gene. The CDR3 consists of 13 residues. The V and J ends lost 2 bases and 2 bases respectively, with 9 bases between them. Germline CDR1 SQVTM, CDR2 ANQGSEA.

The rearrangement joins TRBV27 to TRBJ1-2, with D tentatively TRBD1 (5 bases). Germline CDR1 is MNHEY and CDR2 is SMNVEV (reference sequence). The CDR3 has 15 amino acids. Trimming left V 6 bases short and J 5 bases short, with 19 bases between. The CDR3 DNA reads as TGTGCCAGCAGGAACCTCTGGGGCGCCGGATATGGCTACACCTTC. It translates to CASRNLWGAGYGYTF.

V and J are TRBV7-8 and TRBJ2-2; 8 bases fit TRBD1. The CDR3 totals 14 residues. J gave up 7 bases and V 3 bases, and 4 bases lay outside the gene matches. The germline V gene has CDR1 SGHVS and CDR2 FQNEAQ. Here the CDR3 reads CASSFTGGNGELFF. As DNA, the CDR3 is TGTGCCAGCAGCTTTACAGGGGGAAACGGGGAGCTGTTTTTT.

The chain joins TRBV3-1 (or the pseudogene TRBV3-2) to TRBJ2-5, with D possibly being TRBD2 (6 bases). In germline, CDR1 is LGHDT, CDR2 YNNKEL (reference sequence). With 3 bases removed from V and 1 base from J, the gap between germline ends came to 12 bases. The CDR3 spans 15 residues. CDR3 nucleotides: TGTGCCAGCAGCCAGGAACTAGCTCGCCAAGAGACCCAGTACTTC. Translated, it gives CASSQELARQETQYF.

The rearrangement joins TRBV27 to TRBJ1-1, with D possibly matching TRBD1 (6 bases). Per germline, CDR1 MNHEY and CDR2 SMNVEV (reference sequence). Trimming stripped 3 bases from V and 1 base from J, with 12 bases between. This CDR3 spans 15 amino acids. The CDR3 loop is CASSFSGTPNTEAFF. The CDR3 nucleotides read TGTGCCAGCAGTTTTTCCGGGACACCGAACACTGAAGCTTTCTTT.

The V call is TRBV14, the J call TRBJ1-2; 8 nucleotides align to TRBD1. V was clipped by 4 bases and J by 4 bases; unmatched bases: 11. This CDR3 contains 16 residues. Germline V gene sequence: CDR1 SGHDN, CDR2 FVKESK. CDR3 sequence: CASSRTGTGTLYGYTF. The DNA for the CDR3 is TGTGCCAGCAGCCGAACCGGGACAGGAACCCTCTATGGCTACACCTTC.

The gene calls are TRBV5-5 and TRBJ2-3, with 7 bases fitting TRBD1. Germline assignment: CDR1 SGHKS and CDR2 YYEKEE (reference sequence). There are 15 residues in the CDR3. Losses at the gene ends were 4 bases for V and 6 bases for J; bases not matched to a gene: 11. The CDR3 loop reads CASSTQGDRSDTQYF. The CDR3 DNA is TGTGCCAGCAGCACTCAGGGGGACCGGTCGGATACGCAGTATTTT. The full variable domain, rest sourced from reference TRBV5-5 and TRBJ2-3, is DAGVTQSPTHLIKTRGQQVTLRCSPISGHKSVSWYQQVLGQGPQFIFQYYEKEERGRGNFPDRFSARQFPNYSSELNVNALLLGDSALYLCASSTQGDRSDTQYFGPGTRLTVL.

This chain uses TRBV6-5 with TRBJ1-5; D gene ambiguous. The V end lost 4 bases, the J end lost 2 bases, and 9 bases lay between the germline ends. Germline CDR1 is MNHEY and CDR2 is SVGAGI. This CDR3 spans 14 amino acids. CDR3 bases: TGTGCCAGCAGTTCCCGGGGAGGCAATCAGCCCCAGCATTTT. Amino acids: CASSSRGGNQPQHF.

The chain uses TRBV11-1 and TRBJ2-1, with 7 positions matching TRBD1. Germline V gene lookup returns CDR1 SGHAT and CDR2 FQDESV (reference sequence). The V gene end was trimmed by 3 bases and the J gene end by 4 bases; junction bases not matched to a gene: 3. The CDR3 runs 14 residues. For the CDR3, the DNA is TGTGCCAGCAGCTTTCCGACAGGGTACAATGAGCAGTTCTTC. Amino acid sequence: CASSFPTGYNEQFF.

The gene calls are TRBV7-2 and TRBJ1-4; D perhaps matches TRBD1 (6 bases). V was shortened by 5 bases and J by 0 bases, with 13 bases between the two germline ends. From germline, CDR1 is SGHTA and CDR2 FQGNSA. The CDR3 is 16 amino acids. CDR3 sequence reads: CASSPQGPTTNEKLFF. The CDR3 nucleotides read TGTGCCAGCAGCCCTCAGGGGCCGACAACTAATGAAAAACTGTTTTTT.

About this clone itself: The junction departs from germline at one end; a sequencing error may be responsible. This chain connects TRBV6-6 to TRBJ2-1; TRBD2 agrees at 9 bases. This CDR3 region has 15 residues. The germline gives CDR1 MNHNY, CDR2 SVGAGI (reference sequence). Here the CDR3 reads CASSYSGSEAGGTLF. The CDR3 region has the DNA TGTGCCAGCAGTTACTCCGGATCTGAAGCGGGGGGCACCCTCTTC.

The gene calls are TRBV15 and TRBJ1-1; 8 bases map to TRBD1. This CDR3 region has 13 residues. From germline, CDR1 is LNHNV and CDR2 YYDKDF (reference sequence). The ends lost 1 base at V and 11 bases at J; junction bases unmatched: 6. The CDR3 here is CATSRGDRGRAFF. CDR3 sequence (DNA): TGTGCCACCAGCAGAGGAGACAGGGGAAGGGCTTTCTTT.

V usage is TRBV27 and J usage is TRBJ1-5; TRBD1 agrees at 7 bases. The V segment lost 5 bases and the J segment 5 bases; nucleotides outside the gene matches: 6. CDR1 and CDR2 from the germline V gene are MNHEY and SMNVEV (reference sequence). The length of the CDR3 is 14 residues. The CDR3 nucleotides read TGTGCCAGCAGTAGGGACAGACTAGATCAGCCCCAGCATTTT. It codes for CASSRDRLDQPQHF.

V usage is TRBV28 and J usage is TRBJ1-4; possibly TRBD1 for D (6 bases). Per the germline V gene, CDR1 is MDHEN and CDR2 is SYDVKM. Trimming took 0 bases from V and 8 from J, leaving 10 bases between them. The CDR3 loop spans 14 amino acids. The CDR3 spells CASSLWDSGEKLFF. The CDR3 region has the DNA TGTGCCAGCAGTTTATGGGACAGTGGAGAAAAACTGTTTTTT.